These T cell receptor beta chains were read from a single sample in a study of T cell repertoires in cytomegalovirus infection. TCRdb processed the reads anew with MiXCR; each CDR3 protein has one entry. The sample includes about 330,000 distinct CDR3 sequences, 9% to 9.5% of them seen just once. The sequenced sample consisted of PBMCs. The receptors were gathered from a human donor in good health (CMV status not recorded). Some clones in this sample may be carry-over from other donors' samples. CDR3s include the opening cysteine and the closing phenylalanine or tryptophan. Each record gives: V gene, D gene, clone size, J gene, CDR3 DNA, CDR3 protein. A D gene is named only where the DNA matches it firmly. Size tells how often a clone was seen (once, few, many) or the class of an expanded clone, and some rows leave it out.

TRBV20-1,TRBD2,NA,TRBJ2-7,TGCAGTGCTACTATCGGGACTAGCGGGGCCACCGAGCAGTACTTC,CSATIGTSGATEQYF
TRBV28,NA,many,TRBJ2-6,TGTGCCAGCAGCCTCCCCAGGGGCTCTGGGGCCAACGTCCTGACTTTC,CASSLPRGSGANVLTF
TRBV7-2,NA,many,TRBJ2-4,TGTGCCAGCAGCTCGGACGGGCGGGACATTCAGTACTTC,CASSSDGRDIQYF
TRBV7-2,NA,NA,TRBJ2-5,TGTGCCAGCAGCCGAGAGAGCTCTCATGGCGAGATCCAGTACTTC,CASSRESSHGEIQYF
TRBV6-2/TRBV6-3,TRBD1,many,TRBJ1-2,TGTGCCAGCAGCGGGACAGGGACCTGGGCTAACTATGGCTACACCTTC,CASSGTGTWANYGYTF
TRBV6-1,NA,many,TRBJ2-7,TGTGCCAGCACCCCCGCTTCCTACGAGCAGTACTTC,CASTPASYEQYF
TRBV6-5,NA,NA,TRBJ2-1,TGTGCCAGCAGTTACGAGGGGGTCAGGGAGCAGTTCTTC,CASSYEGVREQFF
TRBV20-1,NA,NA,TRBJ2-5,TGCAGTGCTAGAGATCCGAGTCTTCGAAAGGAGACCCAGTACTTC,CSARDPSLRKETQYF
TRBV4-1,NA,few,TRBJ1-2,TGCGCCAGCAGCCAAGGGTTAGGGCAGTACTATGGCTACACCTTC,CASSQGLGQYYGYTF
TRBV6-1,NA,NA,TRBJ2-1,TGTGCCAGCAGTGAAGTGGGACGGGTTCTTGGGCAGTTCTTC,CASSEVGRVLGQFF
TRBV18,NA,NA,TRBJ1-1,TGTGCCAGCTTAGAACGGGGAAACACTGAAGCTTTCTTT,CASLERGNTEAFF
TRBV14,NA,NA,TRBJ2-1,TGTGCCAGCAGCCGAATTGACCGCCATGAGCAGTTCTTC,CASSRIDRHEQFF
TRBV2,NA,NA,TRBJ1-1,TGTGCCAGCAAGTCCATCATGAACACTGAAGCTTTCTTT,CASKSIMNTEAFF
TRBV4-1,TRBD2,NA,TRBJ2-3,TGCGCCAGCAGCCAGATTGGGGCGGGAGCTACAGATACGCAGTATTTT,CASSQIGAGATDTQYF
TRBV7-9,TRBD1,many,TRBJ1-5,TGTGCCAGCAGCTCCTGGACAGGGAGGGATGGCAATCAGCCCCAGCATTTT,CASSSWTGRDGNQPQHF
TRBV6-1,NA,many,TRBJ1-3,TGTGCCAGCAGTGAATTGTTGGAAGGGGTCGGCCGTGGAAACACCATATATTTT,CASSELLEGVGRGNTIYF
TRBV7-2,NA,few,TRBJ2-5,TGTGCCAGCAGCTTAGAGTTGCGGTGGAGTAGTGTAGAGACCCAGTACTTC,CASSLELRWSSVETQYF
TRBV10-2,NA,NA,TRBJ2-2,TGCGCCAGCAGTAAGAGGAGGGGGCGGACTGAGGAGCTGTTTTTT,CASSKRRGRTEELFF
TRBV7-2,NA,few,TRBJ2-1,TGTGCCAGCAGCTCAGTATCGGAGCAGTTCTTC,CASSSVSEQFF
TRBV20-1,NA,few,TRBJ1-4,TGCAGTGCTAGACTCTGGGCGATAACTAATGAAAAACTGTTTTTT,CSARLWAITNEKLFF
TRBV7-2,NA,many,TRBJ2-1,TGTGCCAGCAGCTTTATGACTTACAATGAGCAGTTCTTC,CASSFMTYNEQFF
TRBV6-5,NA,many,TRBJ2-3,TGTGCCAGCAGTTACAGCCCGGTGGGAGATACGCAGTATTTT,CASSYSPVGDTQYF
TRBV6-1,NA,many,TRBJ1-1,TGTGCCAGCAGCTCGAAGGGCAGGGGGAACACTGAAGCTTTCTTT,CASSSKGRGNTEAFF
TRBV4-2,TRBD1,many,TRBJ2-7,TGTGCCAGCAACCCTTCGTTTCCGGGACAGGGATACGAGCAGTACTTC,CASNPSFPGQGYEQYF
TRBV7-7,TRBD2,few,TRBJ2-1,TGTGCCAGCAGCTTAGAACTAGCGGGGGGGAACAATGAGCAGTTCTTC,CASSLELAGGNNEQFF
TRBV7-2,TRBD1,many,TRBJ1-5,TGTGCCAGCAGCTCCACAGGGGCGCAGCCCCAGCATTTT,CASSSTGAQPQHF
TRBV7-2,NA,many,TRBJ2-3,TGTGCCAGCAGCAGGACCGTCCCTAGCACAGATACGCAGTATTTT,CASSRTVPSTDTQYF
TRBV28,NA,NA,TRBJ2-4,TGTGCCAGCAGTTTATCCGCGTCCCAAAACATTCAGTACTTC,CASSLSASQNIQYF
TRBV7-2,NA,many,TRBJ2-3,TGTGCCAGCAGCTTAGGAGGTGGGGGGCGGGATACGCAGTATTTT,CASSLGGGGRDTQYF
TRBV2,NA,NA,TRBJ2-7,TGTGCCAGCAGGCGGCCCTCCTACGAGCAGTACTTC,CASRRPSYEQYF
TRBV6-2/TRBV6-3,TRBD1,NA,TRBJ2-7,TGTGCCAGCTACGAAGGAACAGGGGCGACGTCCTACGAGCAGTACTTC,CASYEGTGATSYEQYF
TRBV15,TRBD2,NA,TRBJ2-1,TGTGCCACCAGCACAAACCTAGCGGGAGGGCATGAGCAGTTCTTC,CATSTNLAGGHEQFF
TRBV27,NA,NA,TRBJ1-2,TGTGCCAGCAGTTTAAATTTTGGGGGAGGCTACACCTTC,CASSLNFGGGYTF
TRBV11-2,NA,few,TRBJ2-5,TGTGCCAGCAGCGACAGCGGACAAGAGACCCAGTACTTC,CASSDSGQETQYF
TRBV4-2,NA,NA,TRBJ1-5,TGTGCCAGCAGCCAAGATGGTAGTTGGAATCAGCCCCAGCATTTT,CASSQDGSWNQPQHF
TRBV2,NA,NA,TRBJ2-7,TGTGCCAGCACGGGCAGATTTTACGAGCAGTACTTC,CASTGRFYEQYF
TRBV20-1,NA,few,TRBJ2-7,TGCAGTGCTTCACGGGACACCGTAGGGGAGCAGTACTTC,CSASRDTVGEQYF
TRBV4-3,NA,many,TRBJ1-6,TGCGCCAGCAGCCAAGATCCATTAGGCAGATCGAATTCACCCCTCCACTTT,CASSQDPLGRSNSPLHF
TRBV18,NA,few,TRBJ1-2,TGTGCCAGCTCACAGGGATTGCGTGGCTACACCTTC,CASSQGLRGYTF
TRBV7-2,NA,NA,TRBJ2-2,TGTGCCAGCAGCTTGACCCGGGACTACACCGGGGAGCTGTTTTTT,CASSLTRDYTGELFF
TRBV12-3/TRBV12-4,NA,NA,TRBJ2-5,TGTGCCAGCAGTTCCAGGGTTCGAGAGACCCAGTACTTC,CASSSRVRETQYF
TRBV7-2,TRBD2,NA,TRBJ2-7,TGTGCCAGCAGCTTAGTCGCCGGGGGGGCTAATTTCTACGAGCAGTACTTC,CASSLVAGGANFYEQYF
TRBV7-2,NA,many,TRBJ1-1,TGTGCCAGCAGCCCGCGCCGGGGGGGGAACACTGAAGCTTTCTTT,CASSPRRGGNTEAFF
TRBV12-3/TRBV12-4,NA,many,TRBJ1-1,TGTGCCAGCAGCTTAGGAGGGGATACTGAAGCTTTCTTT,CASSLGGDTEAFF
TRBV18,NA,few,TRBJ1-3,TGTGCCAGCTCACCACCCGGTGGCAGGGAGACTGGAAACACCATATATTTT,CASSPPGGRETGNTIYF
TRBV29-1,NA,NA,TRBJ1-1,TGCAGCGTTGTGGGGGGCTGGACTGAAGCTTTCTTT,CSVVGGWTEAFF
TRBV6-5,TRBD2,NA,TRBJ2-6,TGTGCCAGCGTACCAACTAGCGGGAGGCTTAGCGGGGCCAACGTCCTGACTTTC,CASVPTSGRLSGANVLTF
TRBV28,NA,NA,TRBJ1-4,TGTGCCAGCAGACCAGTCCTACAGGGTTCTAATGAAAAACTGTTTTTT,CASRPVLQGSNEKLFF
TRBV19,TRBD2,few,TRBJ2-3,TGTGCCAGTAGTATTAGGCGGGGGTTCGGAAATACGCAGTATTTT,CASSIRRGFGNTQYF
TRBV3-1,NA,few,TRBJ1-1,TGTGCCAGCAGCCAATCTCGCCTGAACACTGAAGCTTTCTTT,CASSQSRLNTEAFF
TRBV12-3/TRBV12-4,NA,many,TRBJ1-6,TGTGCCAGCACCCAAAGGGGATTCAATTCACCCCTCCACTTT,CASTQRGFNSPLHF
TRBV29-1,NA,NA,TRBJ1-4,TGCAGCGTTGAGGACAGTAATGAAAAACTGTTTTTT,CSVEDSNEKLFF
TRBV13,TRBD2,many,TRBJ2-1,TGTGCCAGCAGGGGACTAGTCAATGAGCAGTTCTTC,CASRGLVNEQFF
TRBV19,NA,many,TRBJ2-3,TGTGCCAGTAGATTCCTCCGGGACTCACAAAGGGGAGGTACGCAGTATTTT,CASRFLRDSQRGGTQYF